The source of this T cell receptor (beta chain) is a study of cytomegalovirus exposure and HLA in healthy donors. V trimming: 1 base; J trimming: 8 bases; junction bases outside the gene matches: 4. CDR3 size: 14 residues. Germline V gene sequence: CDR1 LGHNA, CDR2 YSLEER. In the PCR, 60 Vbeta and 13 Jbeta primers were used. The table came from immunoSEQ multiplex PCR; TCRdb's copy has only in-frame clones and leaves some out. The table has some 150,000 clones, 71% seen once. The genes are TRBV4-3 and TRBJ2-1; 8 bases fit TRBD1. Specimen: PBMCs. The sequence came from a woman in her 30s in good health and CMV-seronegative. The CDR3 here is CASSQGQGIHEQFF. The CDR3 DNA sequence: TGCGCCAGCAGCCAAGGACAGGGGATACATGAGCAGTTCTTC.